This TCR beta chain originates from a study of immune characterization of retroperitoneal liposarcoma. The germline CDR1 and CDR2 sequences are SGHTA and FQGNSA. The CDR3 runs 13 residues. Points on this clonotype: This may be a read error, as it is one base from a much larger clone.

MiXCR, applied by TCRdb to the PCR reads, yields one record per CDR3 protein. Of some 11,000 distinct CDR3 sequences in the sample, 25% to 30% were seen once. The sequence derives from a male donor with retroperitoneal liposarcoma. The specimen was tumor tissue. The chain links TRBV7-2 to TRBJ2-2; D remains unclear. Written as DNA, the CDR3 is TGTGCCAACAGCTTAGTGAACACCGGGGAGCTGTTTTTT. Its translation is CANSLVNTGELFF.